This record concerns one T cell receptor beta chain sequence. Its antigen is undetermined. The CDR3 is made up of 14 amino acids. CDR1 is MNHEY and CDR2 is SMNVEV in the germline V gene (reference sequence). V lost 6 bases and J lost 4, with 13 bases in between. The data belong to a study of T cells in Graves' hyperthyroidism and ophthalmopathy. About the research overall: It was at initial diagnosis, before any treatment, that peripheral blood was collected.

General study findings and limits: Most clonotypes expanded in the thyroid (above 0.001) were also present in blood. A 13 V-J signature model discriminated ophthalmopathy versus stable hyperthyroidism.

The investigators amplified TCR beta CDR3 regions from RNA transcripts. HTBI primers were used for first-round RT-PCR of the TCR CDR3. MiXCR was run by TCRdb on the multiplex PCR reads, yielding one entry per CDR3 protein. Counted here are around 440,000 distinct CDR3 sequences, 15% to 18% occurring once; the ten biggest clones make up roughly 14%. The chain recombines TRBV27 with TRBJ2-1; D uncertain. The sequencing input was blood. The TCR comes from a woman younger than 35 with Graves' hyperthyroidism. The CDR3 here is CASRGLVEYNEQFF. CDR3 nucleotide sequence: TGTGCCAGCAGAGGGCTAGTTGAGTACAATGAGCAGTTCTTC.